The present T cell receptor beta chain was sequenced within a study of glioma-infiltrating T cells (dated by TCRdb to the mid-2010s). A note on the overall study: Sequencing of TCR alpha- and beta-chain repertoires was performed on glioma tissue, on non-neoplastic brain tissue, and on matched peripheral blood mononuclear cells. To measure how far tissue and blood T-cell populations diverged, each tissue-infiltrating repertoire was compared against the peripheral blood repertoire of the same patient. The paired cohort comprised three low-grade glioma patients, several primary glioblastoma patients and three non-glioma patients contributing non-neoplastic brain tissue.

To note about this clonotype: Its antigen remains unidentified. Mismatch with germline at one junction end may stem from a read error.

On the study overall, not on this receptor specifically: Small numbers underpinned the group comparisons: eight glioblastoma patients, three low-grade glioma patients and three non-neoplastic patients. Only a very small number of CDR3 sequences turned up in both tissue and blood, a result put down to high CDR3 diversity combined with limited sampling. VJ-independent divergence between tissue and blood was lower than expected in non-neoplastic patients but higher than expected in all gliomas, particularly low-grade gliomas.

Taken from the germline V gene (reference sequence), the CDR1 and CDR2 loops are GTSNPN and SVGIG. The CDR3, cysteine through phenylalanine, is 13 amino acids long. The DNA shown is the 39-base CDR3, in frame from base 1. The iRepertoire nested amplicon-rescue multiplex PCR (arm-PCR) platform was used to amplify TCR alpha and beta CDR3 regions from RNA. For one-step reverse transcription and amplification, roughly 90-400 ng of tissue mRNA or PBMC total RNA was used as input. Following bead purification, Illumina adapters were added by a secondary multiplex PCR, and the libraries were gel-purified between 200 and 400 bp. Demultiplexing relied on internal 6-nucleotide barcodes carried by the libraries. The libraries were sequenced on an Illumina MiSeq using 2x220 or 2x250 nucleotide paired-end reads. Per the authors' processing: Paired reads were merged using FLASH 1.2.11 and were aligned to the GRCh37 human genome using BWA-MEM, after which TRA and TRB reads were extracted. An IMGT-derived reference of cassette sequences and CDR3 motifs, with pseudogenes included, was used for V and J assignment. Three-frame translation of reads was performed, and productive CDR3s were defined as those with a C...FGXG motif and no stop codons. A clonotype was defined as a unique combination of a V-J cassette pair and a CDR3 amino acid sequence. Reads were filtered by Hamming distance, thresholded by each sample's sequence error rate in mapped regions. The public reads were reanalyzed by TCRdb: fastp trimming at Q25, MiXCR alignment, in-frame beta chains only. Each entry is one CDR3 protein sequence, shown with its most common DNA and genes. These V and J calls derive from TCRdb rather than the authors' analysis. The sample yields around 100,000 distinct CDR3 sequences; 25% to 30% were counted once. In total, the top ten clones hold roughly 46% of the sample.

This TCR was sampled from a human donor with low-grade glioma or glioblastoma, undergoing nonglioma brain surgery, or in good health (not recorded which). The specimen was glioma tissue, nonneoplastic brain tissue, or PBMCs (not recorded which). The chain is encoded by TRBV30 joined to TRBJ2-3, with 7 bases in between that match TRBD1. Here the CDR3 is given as CAWSDTGADTQYF. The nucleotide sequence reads TGTGCCTGGAGTGATACAGGGGCAGATACGCAGTACTTT.